These T cell receptor beta chains were read from a single sample in a study of shared T cell receptors in the human thymus. Assay used: immunoSEQ multiplex PCR; TCRdb lists only in-frame clones, some missing. The data show 500,000 to 750,000 clones, more than 75% seen once. In addition, the sample was reused for a study of human thymus T cells.

The sequenced sample consisted of thymocytes. These TCRs come from a boy younger than two with a congenital heart defect. The CDR3 runs from the conserved cysteine through the conserved F or W. D genes are given only for firm matches. Expanded clones are given a class, and other clones once, few, many or no size at all.

CDR3 DNA	CDR3 protein	D gene	clone size	V gene	J gene
TGTGCCAGCAGCTTAGATTGGTCTAGCGGAGTCTACAATGAGCAGTTCTTC	CASSLDWSSGVYNEQFF	TRBD2	-	TRBV11-2	TRBJ2-1
TGTGCCAGCAGTTCACCTCTAGACAATGAGCAGTTCTTC	CASSSPLDNEQFF	-	-	TRBV27	TRBJ2-1
TGTGCTAGTGGTTTGGTAAGACAGGACTACGAGCAGTACTTC	CASGLVRQDYEQYF	-	-	TRBV12-5	TRBJ2-7
TGTGCCACCCGGGTAGCGGGCTCCTACAATGAGCAGTTCTTC	CATRVAGSYNEQFF	TRBD2	once	TRBV28	TRBJ2-1
TGTGCCTGGAGTAGGGGGACAGGGGGCTCCTACGAGCAGTACTTC	CAWSRGTGGSYEQYF	TRBD1	once	TRBV30	TRBJ2-7
TGTGCCAGCATGCTAGGCCACTGGGGGGATCAGCCCCAGCATTTT	CASMLGHWGDQPQHF	-	-	TRBV11-2	TRBJ1-5
TGCGCCAGCAGTGAGCGCGGCGCTACCTACAATGAGCAGTTCTTC	CASSERGATYNEQFF	-	-	TRBV10-2	TRBJ2-1
TGTGCCAGCAGTTTATTACTAGCGGGAGCCTACAATGAGCAGTTCTTC	CASSLLLAGAYNEQFF	TRBD2	-	TRBV28	TRBJ2-1
TGTGCCAGCAGCTTGTCGGCTAGCGGGAGGACAAGCACAGATACGCAGTATTTT	CASSLSASGRTSTDTQYF	TRBD2	-	TRBV5-4	TRBJ2-3
TGTGCCAGCAGCAAAGATCCTAGCGGGATAAGTAATGAGCAGTTCTTC	CASSKDPSGISNEQFF	-	few	TRBV21-1	TRBJ2-1
TGTGCCAGCAGTTTAGGGCGGGGACGCACAGATACGCAGTATTTT	CASSLGRGRTDTQYF	-	once	TRBV27	TRBJ2-3
TGCGCCAGCAGCCATAAGGGACAGGGGGCTGGCTACACCTTC	CASSHKGQGAGYTF	TRBD1	-	TRBV4-3	TRBJ1-2
TGTGCCAGCAGTTTATCACGGGGAGACGAGCAGTACTTC	CASSLSRGDEQYF	-	-	TRBV27	TRBJ2-7
TGTGCCAGCGGAGGTCGGCGGGAGACGACAGATACGCAGTATTTT	CASGGRRETTDTQYF	TRBD2	once	TRBV2	TRBJ2-3